These 15 T cell receptor beta chains share one sample of origin, sequenced in a study of control samples from healthy donors and cancer patients. Method: immunoSEQ multiplex PCR; TCRdb's copy keeps in-frame clones and lacks some. The table shows some 89,000 clones, with around 85% occurring only once. Sequencing was done on a sample of blood. Receptors originate from a woman in her forties in good health.

This chain uses TRBV3-1 (or the pseudogene TRBV3-2) with TRBJ2-5, with a tentative D call TRBD2 (6 bases). The CDR3 is 15 residues long. The V and J ends lost 1 base and 4 bases respectively, with 13 bases between them. Germline V gives CDR1 LGHDT, CDR2 YNNKEL (reference sequence). The CDR3 spells CASSQGLGGSETQYF. CDR3 DNA: TGTGCCAGCAGCCAAGGACTGGGAGGTTCAGAGACCCAGTACTTC.

The V call is TRBV5-1, the J call TRBJ1-1; 12 bases agree with TRBD1. The CDR3 is 15 residues long. Germline loops: CDR1 SGHRS, CDR2 YFSETQ. Trimming removed 5 bases from V and 5 bases from J; junction bases left unmatched: 7. This CDR3 reads CASRNRDRGQTEAFF. As DNA, the CDR3 is TGCGCCAGCAGGAACCGGGACAGGGGGCAAACTGAAGCTTTCTTT.

The genes are TRBV7-8 and TRBJ1-1, with a possible D match to TRBD1 (5 bases). This CDR3 is 13 amino acids long. In germline, CDR1 is SGHVS, CDR2 FQNEAQ. V was clipped by 2 bases and J by 5 bases, with 9 bases between them. The CDR3, as DNA: TGTGCCAGCAGCTTATTCAGGGAAACTGAAGCTTTCTTT. This sequence encodes CASSLFRETEAFF.

CDR3 nucleotides: TGTGCCAGCAGCCAAGATTTGACAGGGGGCTACGAGCAGTACTTC. Translation gives CASSQDLTGGYEQYF. The chain joins TRBV4-2 to TRBJ2-7; 9 bases are a match to TRBD1. Per germline, CDR1 LGHNA and CDR2 YNFKEQ. The CDR3 is made up of 15 amino acids. The ends lost 0 bases at V and 3 bases at J; junction bases unmatched: 3.

The chain recombines TRBV6-1 with TRBJ1-2, with D possibly matching TRBD1 (5 bases). CDR1 is MNHNS and CDR2 is SASEGT in the germline V gene. The V end was cut by 1 base, the J end by 8 bases, with 5 bases between. This CDR3 has 11 residues. As DNA, the CDR3 is TGTGCCAGCAGTGAAGGGGGCGGCTACACCTTC. Its translation is CASSEGGGYTF.

The rearrangement uses TRBV2 and TRBJ2-7, with D perhaps matching TRBD1 or TRBD2 (5 bases each). V shed 7 bases and J shed 0 bases, with 13 bases lying between them. Germline lookup yields CDR1 SNHLY and CDR2 FYNNEI. CDR3 length: 14 amino acids. This chain's CDR3 is CASTLEGSSYEQYF. The CDR3 bases are TGTGCCAGCACCCTTGAGGGGAGCTCCTACGAGCAGTACTTC.

The chain employs TRBV3-1 (or the pseudogene TRBV3-2) and TRBJ1-1, with D unresolved. The CDR3 is made up of 13 amino acids. V shed 0 bases and J shed 2 bases, with 4 bases lying between them. CDR1 LGHDT and CDR2 YNNKEL come from the germline V gene (reference sequence). CDR3 DNA sequence: TGTGCCAGCAGCCAAGAATTTAACACTGAAGCTTTCTTT. Protein: CASSQEFNTEAFF.

The rearrangement links TRBV5-1 to TRBJ1-2, with 7 bases identical to TRBD1. This CDR3 spans 13 amino acids. Germline-derived CDR1 and CDR2 are SGHRS and YFSETQ. J lost 2 bases, V lost 3 bases, and 1 base had no gene match. CDR3 sequence: CASSSQGNYGYTF. In nucleotides, the CDR3 is TGCGCCAGCAGCTCACAGGGGAACTATGGCTACACCTTC.

The chain uses TRBV25-1 and TRBJ2-3; D not certain. The CDR3 extends over 13 amino acids. The germline V gene has CDR1 MGHDK and CDR2 SYGVNS. Trimming stripped 4 bases from V and 3 bases from J, with 8 bases between. CDR3 sequence reads: CASSAYSTDTQYF. In DNA, the CDR3 is TGTGCCAGCAGTGCTTATTCTACAGATACGCAGTATTTT.

The chain uses TRBV15 and TRBJ2-4; a possible D gene is TRBD1 (7 bases). The CDR3 extends over 20 amino acids. Germline CDR1 LNHNV, CDR2 YYDKDF (reference sequence). V was trimmed by 0 bases and J by 0 bases, leaving 21 bases between them. The CDR3 protein is CATSRDGGQGGNLAKNIQYF. As DNA, the CDR3 is TGTGCCACCAGCAGAGATGGAGGGCAGGGGGGAAATCTAGCCAAAAACATTCAGTACTTC.

The chain has TRBV5-4 and TRBJ1-2; TRBD1 matches 7 bases. The germline V gene has CDR1 SGHNT and CDR2 YYREEE (reference sequence). The CDR3 covers 15 residues. Trimming at V came to 4 bases and at J to 0 bases, leaving 6 bases not matched to a gene. The CDR3 loop is CASSLGTAANYGYTF. CDR3 nucleotide sequence: TGTGCCAGCAGCCTTGGGACAGCCGCTAACTATGGCTACACCTTC.

This clone was observed a few times. The chain employs TRBV4-3 and TRBJ1-1, with a possible D match to TRBD1 (6 bases). The CDR3 sequence is 14 residues long. CDR1 is LGHNA and CDR2 is YSLEER in the germline V gene. The V gene lost 4 bases and the J gene lost 2 bases, with 11 bases spanning the gap. The CDR3: CASSPGGLNTEAFF. CDR3 nucleotide sequence: TGCGCCAGCAGCCCGGGGGGCCTCAACACTGAAGCTTTCTTT.

The count of this clone is one. This chain uses TRBV19 with TRBJ1-1; D unresolved. Germline V gene lookup returns CDR1 LNHDA and CDR2 SQIVND (reference sequence). The CDR3 has 11 amino acids. V lost 7 bases and J 3 bases, leaving 6 bases between the germline ends. The CDR3 region is CASKRDTEAFF. In DNA, the CDR3 is TGTGCCAGTAAACGGGACACTGAAGCTTTCTTT.

This chain connects TRBV6-4 to TRBJ2-3; either TRBD1 or TRBD2 may supply D (5 bases each). This CDR3 comprises 14 residues. Between the trimmed V and J ends, which lost 2 bases and 2 bases, there was a span of 8 bases. Germline V gene lookup returns CDR1 MRHNA and CDR2 SNTAGT. CDR3: CASSDRGDTDTQYF. In DNA form, the CDR3 reads TGTGCCAGCAGTGACCGAGGGGACACAGATACGCAGTATTTT.

The chain links TRBV11-1 to TRBJ2-7; 8 nucleotides align to TRBD1. The CDR3 loop spans 14 amino acids. The J segment lost 5 bases and the V segment lost 10 bases, leaving 13 bases of the junction unmatched. Per the germline V gene, CDR1 is SGHAT and CDR2 is FQDESV (reference sequence). The CDR3 sequence: CATGPSTGAHEQYF. The CDR3 coding sequence is TGTGCCACCGGACCCTCGACAGGGGCCCACGAGCAGTACTTC. The entire variable domain, with the rest obtained from reference TRBV11-1 and TRBJ2-7, is as follows: EAEVAQSPRYKITEKSQAVAFWCDPISGHATLYWYRQILGQGPELLVQFQDESVVDDSQLPKDRFSAERLKGVDSTLKIQPAELGDSAMYLCATGPSTGAHEQYFGPGTRLTVT.